This T cell receptor (beta chain) was recorded in a study of blood T cell repertoires in COVID-19. Per the authors' pipeline: Reference gene primer amplification gave nucleated cell count estimates. Profiling relied on immunoSEQ multiplex PCR, and the TCRdb table lists in-frame clones only, not all of them. That table furnishes V, J and clone size, whereas the DNA furnished D and trimming. The sample contains around 62,000 clones, almost 85% of which appear only once. The V end lost 6 bases, the J end lost 7 bases, and 9 bases lay between the germline ends. There are 12 residues in the CDR3. This TCR was recovered from a man between 50 and 59 years old with acute or convalescent COVID-19. The chain combines TRBV12-3 or TRBV12-4 with TRBJ2-2; D remains ambiguous. The specimen sequenced was peripheral blood. The CDR3 is CASRPDNGELFF. Written as DNA, the CDR3 is TGTGCCAGCAGACCTGACAACGGGGAGCTGTTTTTT.